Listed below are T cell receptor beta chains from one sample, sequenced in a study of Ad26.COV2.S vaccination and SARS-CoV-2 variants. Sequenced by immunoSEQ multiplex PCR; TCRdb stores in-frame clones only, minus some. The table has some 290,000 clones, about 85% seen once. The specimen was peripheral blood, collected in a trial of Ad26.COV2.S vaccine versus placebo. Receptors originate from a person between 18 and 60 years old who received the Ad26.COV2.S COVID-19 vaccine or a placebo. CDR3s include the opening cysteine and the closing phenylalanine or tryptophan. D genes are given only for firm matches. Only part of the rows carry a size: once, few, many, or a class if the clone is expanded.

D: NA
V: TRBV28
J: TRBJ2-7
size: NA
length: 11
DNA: TGTGCCAGCACCACAGGGAACGAGCAGTACTTC
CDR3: CASTTGNEQYF

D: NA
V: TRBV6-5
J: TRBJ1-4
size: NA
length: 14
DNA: TGTGCCAGCAGCGTACAGGCCCCAAATGAAAAACTGTTTTTT
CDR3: CASSVQAPNEKLFF

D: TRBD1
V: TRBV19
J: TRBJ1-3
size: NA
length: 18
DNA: TGTGCCAGTACCCATATTTTCTACGACAGGGGCTCTGGAAACACCATATATTTT
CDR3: CASTHIFYDRGSGNTIYF

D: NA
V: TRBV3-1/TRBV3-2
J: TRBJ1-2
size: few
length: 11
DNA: TGTGCCAGCAGCTCTAATTGGGGCTACACCTTC
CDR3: CASSSNWGYTF

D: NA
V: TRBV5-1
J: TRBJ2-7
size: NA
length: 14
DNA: TGCGCCAGCAGCTCGGGGGTAGCGTCGAGCGAGCAGTACTTC
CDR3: CASSSGVASSEQYF

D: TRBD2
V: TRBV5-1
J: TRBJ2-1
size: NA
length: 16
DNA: TGCGCCAGCAGCACCCTTAGCGGGGGGGCCGACAATGAGCAGTTCTTC
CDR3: CASSTLSGGADNEQFF

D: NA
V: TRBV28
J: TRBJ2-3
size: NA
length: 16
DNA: TGTGCCAGCAGCCGTCTGGGGCAGGGGGGGGCAGATACGCAGTATTTT
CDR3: CASSRLGQGGADTQYF

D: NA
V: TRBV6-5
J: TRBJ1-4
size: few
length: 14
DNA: TGTGCCAGCGCGAAGGGACCAACTAATGAAAAACTGTTTTTT
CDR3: CASAKGPTNEKLFF

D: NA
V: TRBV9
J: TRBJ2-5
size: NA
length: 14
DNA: TGTGCCAGCAGCGGAAGCTCCGACCAAGAGACCCAGTACTTC
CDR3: CASSGSSDQETQYF

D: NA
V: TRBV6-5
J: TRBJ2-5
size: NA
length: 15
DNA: TGTGCCAGCAAAGGGGGGGCCGTTTGGCAAGAGACCCAGTACTTC
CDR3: CASKGGAVWQETQYF

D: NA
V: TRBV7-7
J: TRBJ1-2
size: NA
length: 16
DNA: TGTGCCAGCAGCCGACGCCGGGGCCCGGCGAGGGATGGCTACACCTTC
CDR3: CASSRRRGPARDGYTF

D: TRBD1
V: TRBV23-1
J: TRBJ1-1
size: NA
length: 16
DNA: TGCGCCAGCAGTCAAATATTGCGACAGGGGAACACTGAAGCTTTCTTT
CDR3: CASSQILRQGNTEAFF

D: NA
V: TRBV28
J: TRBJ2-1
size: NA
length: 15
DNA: TGTGCCAGCAGTTTGGGCAGAGGGGCCTACAATGAGCAGTTCTTC
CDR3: CASSLGRGAYNEQFF

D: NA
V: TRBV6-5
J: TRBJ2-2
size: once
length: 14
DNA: TGTGCCAGCGGTCTTTGGGGAAACACCGGGGAGCTGTTTTTT
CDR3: CASGLWGNTGELFF

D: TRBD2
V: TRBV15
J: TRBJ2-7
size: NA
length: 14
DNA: TGTGCCACCAGCGGCGGGGGAGATTACTACGAGCAGTACTTC
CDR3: CATSGGGDYYEQYF

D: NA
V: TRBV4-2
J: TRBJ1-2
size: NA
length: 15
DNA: TGTGCCAGCAGCCCCCAGCTACAGGGTTTCTATGGCTACACCTTC
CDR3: CASSPQLQGFYGYTF

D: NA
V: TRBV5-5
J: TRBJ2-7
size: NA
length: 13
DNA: TGTGCCAGCAGCTTGGGACGGGCCGGCGAGCAGTACTTC
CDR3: CASSLGRAGEQYF

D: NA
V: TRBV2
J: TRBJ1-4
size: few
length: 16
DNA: TGTGCCAGCAGTGAAGCAGTGGGGTTGGGTAATGAAAAACTGTTTTTT
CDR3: CASSEAVGLGNEKLFF

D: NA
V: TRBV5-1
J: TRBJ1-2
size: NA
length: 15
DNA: TGCGCCAGCAGCTTGGAAGGATTTGTCAACTATGGCTACACCTTC
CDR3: CASSLEGFVNYGYTF

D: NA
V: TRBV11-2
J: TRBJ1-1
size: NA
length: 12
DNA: TGTGCCAGCAGCGGAGGGAACACTGAAGCTTTCTTT
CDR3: CASSGGNTEAFF

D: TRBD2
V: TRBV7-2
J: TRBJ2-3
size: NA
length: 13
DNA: TGTGCCAGCAGCCAAGGACTAGCGGGGACGCAGTATTTT
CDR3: CASSQGLAGTQYF

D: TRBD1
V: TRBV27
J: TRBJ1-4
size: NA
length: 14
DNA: TGTGCCAGCAGTCGACAGGGGGCGTATGAAAAACTGTTTTTT
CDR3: CASSRQGAYEKLFF

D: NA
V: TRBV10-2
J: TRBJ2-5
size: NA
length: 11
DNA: TGCGCCAGCAGTCAAATGGGGACCCAGTACTTC
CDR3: CASSQMGTQYF

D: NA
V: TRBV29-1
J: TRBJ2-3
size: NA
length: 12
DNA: TGCAGCGTATCACTAGACGGAGATACGCAGTATTTT
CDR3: CSVSLDGDTQYF

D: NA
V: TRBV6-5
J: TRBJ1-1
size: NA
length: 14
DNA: TGTGCCAGCAGTTACTGGGGGGAGAACACTGAAGCTTTCTTT
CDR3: CASSYWGENTEAFF

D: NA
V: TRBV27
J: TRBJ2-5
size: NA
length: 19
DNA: TGTGCCAGCAGCCCACGGTTGTTGGGGTCTGGGCAGACCCAAGAGACCCAGTACTTC
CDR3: CASSPRLLGSGQTQETQYF

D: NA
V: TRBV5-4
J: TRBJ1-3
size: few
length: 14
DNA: TGTGCCAGCAGCTTAAGAGGGGGTAGAAACACCATATATTTT
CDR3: CASSLRGGRNTIYF

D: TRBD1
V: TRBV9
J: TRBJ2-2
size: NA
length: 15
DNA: TGTGCCAGCAGCGAGGACAGGGGGCGATCCGGGGAGCTGTTTTTT
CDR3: CASSEDRGRSGELFF

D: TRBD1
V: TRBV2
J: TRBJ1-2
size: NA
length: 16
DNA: TGTGCCAGCAGTGGATATGGGGACAGAACTAACTATGGCTACACCTTC
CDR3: CASSGYGDRTNYGYTF

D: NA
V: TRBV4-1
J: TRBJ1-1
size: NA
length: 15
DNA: TGCGCCAGCAGCCAAGATGAGGGAATGAACACTGAAGCTTTCTTT
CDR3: CASSQDEGMNTEAFF

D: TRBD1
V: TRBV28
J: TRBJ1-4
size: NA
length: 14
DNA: TGTGCCAGCAGTGCGGGACAGGGGGCGCGGAAACTGTTTTTT
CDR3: CASSAGQGARKLFF

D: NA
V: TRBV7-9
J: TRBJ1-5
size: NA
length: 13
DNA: TGTGCCAGCAGCCAAACAGGGAATCAGCCCCAGCATTTT
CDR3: CASSQTGNQPQHF

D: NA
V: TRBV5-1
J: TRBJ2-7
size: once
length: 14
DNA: TGCGCCAGCAGCTTGGATTCCGGAAGCTACGAGCAGTACTTC
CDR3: CASSLDSGSYEQYF

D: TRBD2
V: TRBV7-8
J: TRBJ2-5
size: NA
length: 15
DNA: TGTGCCAGCAGCCACAGTCTGGGGGGGCAAGAGACCCAGTACTTC
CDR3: CASSHSLGGQETQYF

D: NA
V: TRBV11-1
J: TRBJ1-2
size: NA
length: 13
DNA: TGTGCCAGCAGCCCGGCCTTGGGGGATGGCTACACCTTC
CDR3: CASSPALGDGYTF

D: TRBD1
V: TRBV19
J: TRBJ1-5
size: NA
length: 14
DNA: TGTGCCAGTAGATTGCAGGGGGTCAATCAGCCCCAGCATTTT
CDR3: CASRLQGVNQPQHF

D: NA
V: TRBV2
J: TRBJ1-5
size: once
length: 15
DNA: TGTGCCAGCAGTGCGGGGGGCTTCGGCAATCAGCCCCAGCATTTT
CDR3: CASSAGGFGNQPQHF